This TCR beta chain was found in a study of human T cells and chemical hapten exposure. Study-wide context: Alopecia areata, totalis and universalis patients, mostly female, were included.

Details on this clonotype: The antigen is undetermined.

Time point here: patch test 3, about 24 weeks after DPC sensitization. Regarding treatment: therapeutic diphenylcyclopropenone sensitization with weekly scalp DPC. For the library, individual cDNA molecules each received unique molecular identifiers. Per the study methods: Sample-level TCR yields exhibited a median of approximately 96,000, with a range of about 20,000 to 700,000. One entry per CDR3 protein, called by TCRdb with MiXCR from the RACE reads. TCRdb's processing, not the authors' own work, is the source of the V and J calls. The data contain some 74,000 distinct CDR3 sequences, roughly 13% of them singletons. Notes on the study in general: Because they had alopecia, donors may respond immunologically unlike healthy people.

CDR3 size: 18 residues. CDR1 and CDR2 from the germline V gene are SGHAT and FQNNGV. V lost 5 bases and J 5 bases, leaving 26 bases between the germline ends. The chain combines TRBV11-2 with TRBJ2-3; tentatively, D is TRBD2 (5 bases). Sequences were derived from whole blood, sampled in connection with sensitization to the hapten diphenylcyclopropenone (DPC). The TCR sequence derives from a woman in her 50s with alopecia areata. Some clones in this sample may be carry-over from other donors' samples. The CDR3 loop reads CASSLGSPTRRRQDTQYF. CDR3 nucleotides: TGTGCCAGCAGCCTGGGAAGTCCAACACGACGGAGGCAAGATACGCAGTATTTT.